Listed below are T cell receptor beta chains from one sample, sequenced in a study of blood T cells in healthy people across ages. TCRdb used MiXCR to reprocess the 5' RACE reads, holding one entry per CDR3 protein. The profile shows around 1.5 million distinct CDR3 sequences, about 43% of them singletons. Sequenced input: blood. These receptors all come from a woman under 30 in good health. Both conserved end residues are part of each CDR3. A D gene is named only where the DNA matches it firmly. Clone size is not always given. Where it is, it says once, few, many or a class for expanded clones.

>TRBJ2-7|few|NA|TRBV10-3
CATQSDEGEQYF
TGTGCCACCCAAAGCGATGAGGGGGAGCAGTACTTC
>TRBJ2-4|NA|TRBD1|TRBV7-2
CASSEMDRGRNEQYF
TGTGCCAGCAGCGAAATGGACAGGGGGCGGAATGAGCAGTACTTC
>TRBJ2-3|few|NA|TRBV20-1
CSASSAHPDTQYF
TGCAGTGCTAGCTCCGCCCACCCAGATACGCAGTATTTT
>TRBJ1-1|NA|NA|TRBV5-1
CASSLYQGNTEAFF
TGCGCCAGCAGCTTGTACCAAGGGAACACTGAAGCTTTCTTT
>TRBJ2-3|few|TRBD2|TRBV7-8
CASSLGTGGITDTQYF
TGTGCCAGCAGCTTAGGCACGGGGGGGATCACAGATACGCAGTATTTT
>TRBJ1-1|NA|NA|TRBV6-4
CASSDRDNTEAFF
TGTGCCAGCAGTGACAGGGACAACACTGAAGCTTTCTTT
>TRBJ2-4|few|NA|TRBV15
CATSRDPGGGDIQYF
TGTGCCACCAGCAGAGACCCAGGGGGGGGGGACATTCAGTACTTC
>TRBJ1-6|NA|NA|TRBV6-6
CASSYGAETSPLHF
TGTGCCAGCAGTTACGGGGCGGAGACTTCACCCCTCCACTTT
>TRBJ2-1|NA|TRBD1|TRBV4-1
CASSQWTGGFNEQFF
TGCGCCAGCAGCCAATGGACAGGGGGCTTTAATGAGCAGTTCTTC
>TRBJ1-2|NA|NA|TRBV9
CASNKEGGNYGYTF
TGTGCCAGCAACAAAGAGGGAGGTAACTATGGCTACACCTTC
>TRBJ2-6|once|NA|TRBV7-6
CALARAFSSGANVLTF
TGTGCCCTAGCTAGGGCCTTTAGCTCTGGGGCCAACGTCCTGACTTTC
>TRBJ2-5|few|NA|TRBV12-3/TRBV12-4
CASTSPRELPETQYF
TGTGCCAGCACCTCTCCCCGGGAGTTGCCAGAGACCCAGTACTTC
>TRBJ2-5|NA|TRBD2|TRBV9
CASSRGGGSQETQYF
TGTGCCAGCAGCCGGGGCGGGGGATCCCAAGAGACCCAGTACTTC
>TRBJ2-1|NA|TRBD2|TRBV20-1
CSARRGTTEQFF
TGCAGTGCTAGGCGGGGGACCACGGAGCAGTTCTTC
>TRBJ1-2|many|NA|TRBV29-1
CSVLGAGGANYGYTF
TGCAGCGTTCTGGGGGCCGGGGGAGCTAACTATGGCTACACCTTC
>TRBJ2-1|many|NA|TRBV5-1
CASSSNQYSYNEQFF
TGCGCCAGCAGCTCCAATCAATACTCCTACAATGAGCAGTTCTTC
>TRBJ2-7|NA|NA|TRBV18
CASSPAVFEQYF
TGTGCCAGCTCACCAGCGGTTTTCGAGCAGTACTTC
>TRBJ2-5|NA|TRBD1|TRBV12-3/TRBV12-4
CASSLFGSQGDEQYF
TGTGCCAGCAGTCTCTTTGGATCCCAGGGGGATGAGCAGTACTTC
>TRBJ1-1|NA|NA|TRBV20-1
CSASQGIEAFF
TGCAGTGCTAGCCAGGGAATTGAGGCTTTCTTT
>TRBJ2-1|few|TRBD2|TRBV6-2/TRBV6-3
CASGKGLAGVHEQFF
TGTGCCAGTGGGAAGGGACTAGCGGGAGTACACGAGCAGTTCTTC